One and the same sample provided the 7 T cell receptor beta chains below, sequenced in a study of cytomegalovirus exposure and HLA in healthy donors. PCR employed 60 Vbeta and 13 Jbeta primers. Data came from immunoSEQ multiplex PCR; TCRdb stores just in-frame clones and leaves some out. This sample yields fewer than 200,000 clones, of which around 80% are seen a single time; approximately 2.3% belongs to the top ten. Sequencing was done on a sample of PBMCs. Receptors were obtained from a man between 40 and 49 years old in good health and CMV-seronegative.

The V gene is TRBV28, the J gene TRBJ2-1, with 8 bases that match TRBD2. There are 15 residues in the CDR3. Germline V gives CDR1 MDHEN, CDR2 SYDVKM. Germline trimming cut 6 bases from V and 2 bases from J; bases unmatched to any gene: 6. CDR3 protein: CASRRAGEAYNEQFF. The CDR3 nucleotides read TGTGCCAGCAGGAGAGCGGGAGAGGCCTACAATGAGCAGTTCTTC.

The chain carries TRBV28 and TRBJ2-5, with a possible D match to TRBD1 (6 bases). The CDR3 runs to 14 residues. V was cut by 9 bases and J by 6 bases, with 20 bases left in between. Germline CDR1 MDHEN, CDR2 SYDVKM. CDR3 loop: CASRHPDTGKTQYF. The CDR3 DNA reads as TGTGCCAGTCGACACCCGGACACAGGGAAGACCCAGTACTTC.

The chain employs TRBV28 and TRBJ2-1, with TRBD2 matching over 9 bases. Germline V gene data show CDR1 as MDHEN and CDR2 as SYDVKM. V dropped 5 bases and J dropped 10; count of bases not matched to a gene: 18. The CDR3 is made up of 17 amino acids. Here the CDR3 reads CASSPLFRAGGPGEQFF. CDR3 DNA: TGTGCCAGCAGTCCCCTTTTCAGGGCGGGAGGGCCAGGAGAGCAGTTCTTC.

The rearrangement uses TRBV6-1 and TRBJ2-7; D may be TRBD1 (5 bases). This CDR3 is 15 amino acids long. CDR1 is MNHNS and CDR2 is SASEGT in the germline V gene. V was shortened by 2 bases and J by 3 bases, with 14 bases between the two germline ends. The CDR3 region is CASSESGAAGYEQYF. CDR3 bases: TGTGCCAGCAGTGAATCTGGGGCAGCCGGCTACGAGCAGTACTTC.

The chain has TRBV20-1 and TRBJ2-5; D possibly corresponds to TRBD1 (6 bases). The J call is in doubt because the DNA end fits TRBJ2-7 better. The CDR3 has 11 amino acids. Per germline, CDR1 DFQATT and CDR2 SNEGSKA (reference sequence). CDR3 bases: TGCAGTGCTTCAGGGGTTCCCGAGCAGTACTTC. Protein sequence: CSASGVPEQYF.

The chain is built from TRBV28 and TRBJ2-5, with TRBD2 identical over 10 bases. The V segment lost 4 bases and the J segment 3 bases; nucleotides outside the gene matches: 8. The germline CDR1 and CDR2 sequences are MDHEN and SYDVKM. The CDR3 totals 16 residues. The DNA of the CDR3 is TGTGCCAGCAGTTCCTGGACTAGCGGTGCGGAAGAGACCCAGTACTTC. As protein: CASSSWTSGAEETQYF.

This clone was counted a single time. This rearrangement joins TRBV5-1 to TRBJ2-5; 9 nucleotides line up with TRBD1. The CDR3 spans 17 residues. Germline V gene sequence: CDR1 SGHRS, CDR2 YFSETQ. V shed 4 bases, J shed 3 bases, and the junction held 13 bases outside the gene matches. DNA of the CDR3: TGCGCCAGCAGCCCGGGGACAGGGTCTGAGGGCGAAGAGACCCAGTACTTC. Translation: CASSPGTGSEGEETQYF. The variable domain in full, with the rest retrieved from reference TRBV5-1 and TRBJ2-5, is KAGVTQTPRYLIKTRGQQVTLSCSPISGHRSVSWYQQTPGQGLQFLFEYFSETQRNKGNFPGRFSGRQFSNSRSEMNVSTLELGDSALYLCASSPGTGSEGEETQYFGPGTRLLVL.